The clone carrying this TCR beta chain was detected ten times or more. Antigen: not known. This sample was taken from a study of read filtering for tumor transcriptome and immune sequencing. Turning to the study itself: By R-ISS, stages I, II and III held 8, 16 and 7 patients. Study-level findings and limits: Without single-read clonotypes, shared clonotype proportions correlated more between IR-seq and RNA-seq.

V was pared by 5 bases and J by 2 bases, with 9 bases between. Germline CDR1 and CDR2: SGHTA and FQGTGA. CDR3 length: 14 residues. Molecular barcoded adaptors covering alpha/delta and beta/gamma chains were used on approximately 400 ng RNA. One entry per CDR3 protein, called by TCRdb with MiXCR from the reads. The data hold around 140,000 distinct CDR3 sequences, with around 13% observed a single time. This sequence was found in a donor aged 40 or over with multiple myeloma. The sample consisted of a population of CD138-negative cells sorted from bone marrow. This sequence joins TRBV7-3 and TRBJ2-2; D is unresolved. The CDR3 protein is CASSLGLNTGELFF. The CDR3 coding sequence is TGTGCCAGCAGCCTCGGGCTTAACACCGGGGAGCTGTTTTTT.